This TCR beta chain was documented in a study of T-cell memory formation after mild COVID-19. MiXCR, applied by TCRdb to the 5' RACE reads, yields one record per CDR3 protein. The sample holds about 290,000 distinct CDR3 sequences; more than 15% are singletons and the top ten take 20% to 25%. The CDR3 runs 13 residues. Trimming shortened V by 1 base and J by 15 bases, and 16 bases separated the two germline ends. Germline CDR1 reads SGHAT; CDR2 reads FQNNGV. In its sample, this clonotype was seen a few times. This sequence originates from a man between 18 and 35 years old who had mild COVID-19 (a few samples of this study predate the infection). Cell type and time point are not known. This chain joins TRBV11-2 and TRBJ1-3; D uncertain. Sequenced: PBMCs or a T cell subset sorted from them (not recorded which). The CDR3: CASSLGRSATEYF. CDR3 nucleotides: TGTGCCAGCAGCTTAGGGAGAAGCGCTACCGAATATTTT.